The next 30 T cell receptor beta chains were all read from a single sample in a study of cytomegalovirus exposure and HLA in healthy donors. The PCR was carried out with 60 Vbeta primers and 13 Jbeta primers. Sequencing used immunoSEQ multiplex PCR; TCRdb keeps in-frame clones, though not all of them. This table has tens of thousands of clones, 75% to 80% appearing once. Sequencing used PBMCs. The receptors derive from a man in his late teens or twenties in good health and CMV-seronegative.

The gene calls are TRBV6-5 and TRBJ1-2; 8 positions match TRBD1. Germline assignment: CDR1 MNHEY and CDR2 SVGAGI. The trim removed 4 bases at V and 5 bases at J, leaving 6 bases unmatched. The CDR3 has 14 residues. This CDR3 is CASSSGQGRYGYTF. In nucleotides, the CDR3 is TGTGCCAGCAGTTCCGGACAGGGAAGGTATGGCTACACCTTC.

V is TRBV7-6 and J is TRBJ1-5; unclear D gene. The CDR3 contains 15 residues. Trimming left V 4 bases short and J 1 base short, with 11 bases between. Germline V lookup: CDR1 SGHVS, CDR2 FNYEAQ. The CDR3 spells CASSSQPGSNQPQHF. The DNA of the CDR3 is TGTGCCAGCAGCTCACAGCCGGGGAGCAATCAGCCCCAGCATTTT.

The chain uses TRBV7-2 and TRBJ1-3, with D possibly being TRBD1 (6 bases). Germline assignment: CDR1 SGHTA and CDR2 FQGNSA. V shed 4 bases and J shed 0 bases, with 13 bases lying between them. The length of the CDR3 is 16 residues. As DNA, the CDR3 is TGTGCCAGCAGCTACGGACAGCTCCACTCTGGAAACACCATATATTTT. Amino acids: CASSYGQLHSGNTIYF.

The chain employs TRBV2 and TRBJ1-1; no definite D call. V lost 6 bases, J lost 11 bases, and 22 bases lay in between. Germline CDR1 is SNHLY and CDR2 is FYNNEI. The CDR3 loop spans 14 amino acids. CDR3 region: CASREPGSKEGAFF. CDR3 sequence (DNA): TGTGCCAGCAGGGAACCGGGATCCAAGGAGGGCGCTTTCTTT.

V gene TRBV15 combines with J gene TRBJ2-5, with TRBD2 matching 10 bases. V lost 5 bases to trimming and J lost 3 bases; unmatched junction nucleotides: 3. The CDR3 runs 14 residues. Germline CDR1 is LNHNV and CDR2 is YYDKDF (reference sequence). In DNA form, the CDR3 reads TGTGCCACCAGCTCAGCGGGGGGGAAAGAGACCCAGTACTTC. Translating it yields CATSSAGGKETQYF.

The J gene is TRBJ2-1, the V gene TRBV5-1, with 8 positions matching TRBD1. V lost 2 bases, J lost 3 bases, and 4 bases stayed unmatched. Germline CDR1 reads SGHRS; CDR2 reads YFSETQ. CDR3 length: 15 residues. The chain's CDR3 is CASSFTGGFYNEQFF. The CDR3 DNA sequence: TGCGCCAGCAGCTTCACAGGGGGGTTCTACAATGAGCAGTTCTTC.

The CDR3 DNA reads TGCGCCAGCAGGCCGACAGGAACGAACACCGGGGAGCTGTTTTTT. This codes for CASRPTGTNTGELFF. This chain links TRBV5-1 with TRBJ2-2; tentative D call: TRBD1 (6 bases). The CDR3 length is 15 residues. Trimming pared 5 bases from V and 0 bases from J, leaving 11 bases between. Per germline, CDR1 SGHRS and CDR2 YFSETQ.

The genes are TRBV7-3 and TRBJ2-5; 8 nucleotides line up with TRBD1. V dropped 5 bases and J dropped 8; count of bases not matched to a gene: 7. There are 13 residues in the CDR3. Germline CDR1 SGHTA, CDR2 FQGTGA. The CDR3 bases are TGTGCCAGCAGCCCGGGGACAGGCGGTACCCAGTACTTC. Translated, it gives CASSPGTGGTQYF. The full variable domain, with the rest looked up from reference TRBV7-3 and TRBJ2-5, is GAGVSQTPSNKVTEKGKYVELRCDPISGHTALYWYRQSLGQGPEFLIYFQGTGAADDSGLPNDRFFAVRPEGSVSTLKIQRTERGDSAVYLCASSPGTGGTQYFGPGTRLLVL.

The CDR3 bases are TGTGCCAGCAGGAGAAGGAGGGACACTGAAGCTTTCTTT. This sequence encodes CASRRRRDTEAFF. The chain joins TRBV25-1 to TRBJ1-1; D gene ambiguous. Germline loops: CDR1 MGHDK, CDR2 SYGVNS. V lost 6 bases, J lost 3 bases, and 11 bases lay in between. The CDR3 runs to 13 residues.

This clone was picked up a small number of times. V and J are TRBV7-2 and TRBJ1-3, with D hard to call. The germline V gene has CDR1 SGHTA and CDR2 FQGNSA. There are 12 residues in the CDR3. Trimming removed 0 bases from V and 8 bases from J, with 5 bases in between. CDR3 nucleotides: TGTGCCAGCAGCTTAGCCGGGGACACCATATATTTT. Protein sequence: CASSLAGDTIYF.

A word on this clone: Relative to the germline gene, one junction end is altered; a read error may explain this. This rearrangement joins TRBV5-4 to TRBJ2-7, with D perhaps TRBD1 (6 bases). This CDR3 is 13 amino acids long. CDR1 is SGHNT and CDR2 is YYREEE in the germline V gene (reference sequence). The CDR3 sequence is CASSGMTTGLRIF. In nucleotides, the CDR3 is TGTGCCAGCAGCGGGATGACAACAGGGTTGAGAATCTTC.

V is TRBV29-1 and J is TRBJ2-1; 7 bases align to TRBD1. Germline V gene data show CDR1 as SQVTM and CDR2 as ANQGSEA. The trim removed 7 bases at V and 6 bases at J, leaving 6 bases unmatched. The CDR3 totals 12 residues. The CDR3 region has the DNA TGCAGCGCCAAGGGACAGAGCAATGAGCAGTTCTTC. This gives the protein CSAKGQSNEQFF.

The rearrangement uses TRBV9 and TRBJ2-5; 13 bases align to TRBD2. This CDR3 region has 18 residues. J was trimmed by 5 bases and V by 5 bases; bases with no gene match: 15. Germline-derived CDR1 and CDR2 are SGDLS and YYNGEE. The CDR3 DNA reads TGTGCCAGCAGTCCCTTGCTTACTAGCGGGGGGGCTCTGGAGACCCAGTACTTC. Residues: CASSPLLTSGGALETQYF.

The chain has TRBV5-1 and TRBJ2-2, with D perhaps TRBD2 (5 bases). The length of the CDR3 is 18 residues. V lost 3 bases, J lost 6 bases, and 24 bases lay in between. Looked up from germline, CDR1 is SGHRS and CDR2 is YFSETQ. CDR3 sequence: CASSSLNLGLHEAGELFF. As DNA, the CDR3 is TGCGCCAGCAGCTCCTTGAACCTTGGACTCCATGAGGCCGGGGAGCTGTTTTTT.

J is TRBJ2-5 and V is TRBV6-5, with TRBD2 matching over 9 bases. With V trimmed by 7 bases and J by 1 base, 1 base remained unmatched. The CDR3 length is 13 residues. In germline, CDR1 is MNHEY, CDR2 SVGAGI. In DNA form, the CDR3 reads TGTGCCAGCAAGCGGGGGGTCCAAGAGACCCAGTACTTC. Amino acid sequence: CASKRGVQETQYF.

The chain carries TRBV4-3 and TRBJ1-6, with TRBD1 matching 10 bases. Germline V gives CDR1 LGHNA, CDR2 YSLEER. V trimming: 0 bases; J trimming: 10 bases; junction bases outside the gene matches: 6. The CDR3 sequence is 16 residues long. The CDR3 spells CASSQDRTGGGSPLHF. CDR3 nucleotide sequence: TGCGCCAGCAGCCAAGACCGGACAGGGGGGGGATCACCCCTCCACTTT.

This clone was observed a single time. This sequence joins TRBV5-4 and TRBJ1-4; no firm D call. This CDR3 contains 15 residues. Deletions cut 4 bases from V and 8 bases from J, with 18 bases between. Germline V gives CDR1 SGHNT, CDR2 YYREEE (reference sequence). CDR3 DNA sequence: TGTGCCAGCAGCAAGGAGCTAGTAGGAGGGGAAAAACTGTTTTTT. Encoded protein: CASSKELVGGEKLFF.

This clone appeared a single time. DNA for the CDR3: TGTGCCAGCAGCCAAGCAGGGGTTGCGGGAGAGACCCAGTACTTC. Translated, it gives CASSQAGVAGETQYF. The chain uses TRBV14 and TRBJ2-5; D possibly corresponds to TRBD1 (6 bases). Per the germline V gene, CDR1 is SGHDN and CDR2 is FVKESK. The V gene lost 1 base and the J gene lost 4 bases, with 13 bases spanning the gap. This CDR3 has 15 amino acids.

The gene calls are TRBV30 and TRBJ2-3; 9 bases align to TRBD1. The J segment lost 5 bases and the V segment lost 4 bases, leaving 4 bases of the junction unmatched. CDR1 and CDR2 from the germline V gene are GTSNPN and SVGIG (reference sequence). This CDR3 region has 13 residues. The CDR3 sequence: CAWNPGQGDTQYF. The CDR3 coding sequence is TGTGCCTGGAACCCGGGACAGGGAGATACGCAGTATTTT.

Here the CDR3 DNA reads TGCGCCAGCAGCTGGACAGGGGATTTGGCTCAGCCCCAGCATTTT. Encoded protein: CASSWTGDLAQPQHF. The chain uses TRBV5-1 and TRBJ1-5; 9 bases map to TRBD1. Germline values: CDR1 SGHRS, CDR2 YFSETQ. Germline trimming cut 3 bases from V and 6 bases from J; bases unmatched to any gene: 7. This CDR3 spans 15 amino acids.

V is TRBV28 and J is TRBJ2-1; perhaps TRBD2 as D (6 bases). V was shortened by 5 bases and J by 9 bases, with 20 bases between the two germline ends. The CDR3 runs to 15 residues. Germline CDR1 is MDHEN and CDR2 is SYDVKM. The CDR3 sequence: CASSLPSVGIGEQFF. CDR3 nucleotides: TGTGCCAGCAGTCTACCTAGCGTCGGGATCGGTGAGCAGTTCTTC.

The chain joins TRBV5-5 to TRBJ1-5, with no clear D. The CDR3 extends over 17 amino acids. V dropped 1 base and J dropped 0 bases, with 14 bases sitting between them. Germline V lookup: CDR1 SGHKS, CDR2 YYEKEE (reference sequence). DNA of the CDR3: TGTGCCAGCAGCTTGCGTCAGGAAACTTCTAGCAATCAGCCCCAGCATTTT. It codes for CASSLRQETSSNQPQHF.

J is TRBJ2-7 and V is TRBV6-1, with TRBD2 matching over 9 bases. J was trimmed by 3 bases and V by 6 bases; bases with no gene match: 9. The CDR3 is made up of 15 amino acids. From germline, CDR1 is MNHNS and CDR2 SASEGT. The CDR3 is CASRGGGGGVYEQYV. The CDR3 DNA reads TGTGCCAGCAGGGGGGGAGGCGGGGGGGTCTACGAGCAGTACGTC.

This chain links TRBV7-2 with TRBJ2-1; D may be TRBD1 (6 bases). The CDR3 extends over 14 amino acids. Germline V lookup: CDR1 SGHTA, CDR2 FQGNSA. V dropped 2 bases and J dropped 6 bases, with 11 bases sitting between them. CDR3 amino acids: CASSLLGQPNEQFF. CDR3 nucleotides: TGTGCCAGCAGCTTATTAGGACAGCCCAATGAGCAGTTCTTC.

This clone was seen a handful of times. The rearrangement links TRBV7-2 to TRBJ2-3, with TRBD1 matching over 8 bases. The CDR3 has 15 amino acids. The germline CDR1 and CDR2 sequences are SGHTA and FQGNSA. J lost 4 bases, V lost 0 bases, and 3 bases had no gene match. The CDR3, as DNA: TGTGCCAGCAGCTTAGCAATACAGGGGGCAGATACGCAGTATTTT. Translated, it gives CASSLAIQGADTQYF. The variable domain in full, with the rest retrieved from reference TRBV7-2 and TRBJ2-3, is GAGVSQSPSNKVTEKGKDVELRCDPISGHTALYWYRQSLGQGLEFLIYFQGNSAPDKSGLPSDRFSAERTGGSVSTLTIQRTQQEDSAVYLCASSLAIQGADTQYFGPGTRLTVL.

This clone was observed a handful of times. The chain uses TRBV5-1 and TRBJ2-1, with D unclear. The CDR3 contains 11 residues. Germline V lookup: CDR1 SGHRS, CDR2 YFSETQ. Trimming pared 0 bases from V and 15 bases from J, leaving 10 bases between. The CDR3 bases are TGCGCCAGCAGCTTGGAACAGATCCGGTTCTTC. Amino acids: CASSLEQIRFF.

The chain recombines TRBV7-8 with TRBJ1-6; D is possibly TRBD1 (5 bases). The germline V and J ends were trimmed by 0 bases and 7 bases, with 7 bases remaining between them. Germline values: CDR1 SGHVS, CDR2 FQNEAQ. The CDR3 has 14 amino acids. In DNA, the CDR3 is TGTGCCAGCAGCTTAGCGTACAGGAATTCACCCCTCCACTTT. This sequence encodes CASSLAYRNSPLHF.

The chain links TRBV11-2 to TRBJ1-1, with D possibly matching TRBD1 (5 bases). CDR1 is SGHAT and CDR2 is FQNNGV in the germline V gene. Trimming stripped 5 bases from V and 6 bases from J, with 13 bases between. This CDR3 comprises 13 residues. Here the CDR3 reads CASSRPGTAEAFF. The CDR3 nucleotides read TGTGCCAGCAGCCGGCCCGGGACTGCTGAAGCTTTCTTT.

V usage is TRBV28 and J usage is TRBJ2-1; TRBD2 agrees at 8 bases. In germline, CDR1 is MDHEN, CDR2 SYDVKM. CDR3 length equals 14 residues. J lost 6 bases, V lost 8 bases, and 9 bases had no gene match. CDR3 region: CASGGGTRGNEQFF. The CDR3, as DNA: TGTGCCAGCGGGGGGGGGACTAGAGGCAATGAGCAGTTCTTC.

The gene calls are TRBV5-8 and TRBJ2-5, with a possible D match to TRBD1 (5 bases). The length of the CDR3 is 14 residues. V lost 0 bases, J lost 5 bases, and 11 bases lay in between. Germline-derived CDR1 and CDR2 are SGHTS and YDEGEE. The CDR3 sequence is CASSLGQGDETQYF. The CDR3 DNA is TGTGCCAGCAGCTTGGGCCAGGGTGATGAGACCCAGTACTTC.